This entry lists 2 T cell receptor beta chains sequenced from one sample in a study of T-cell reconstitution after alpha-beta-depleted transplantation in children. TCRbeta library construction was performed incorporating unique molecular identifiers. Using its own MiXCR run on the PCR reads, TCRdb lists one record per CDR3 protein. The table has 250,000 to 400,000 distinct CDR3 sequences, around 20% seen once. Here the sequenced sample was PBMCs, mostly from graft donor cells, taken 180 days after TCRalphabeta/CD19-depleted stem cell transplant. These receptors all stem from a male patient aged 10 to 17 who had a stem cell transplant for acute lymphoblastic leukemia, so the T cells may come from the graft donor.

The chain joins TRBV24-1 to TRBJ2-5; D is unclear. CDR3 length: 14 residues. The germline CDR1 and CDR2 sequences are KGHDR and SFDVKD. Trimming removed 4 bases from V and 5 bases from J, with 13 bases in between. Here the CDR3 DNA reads TGTGCCACCAGTGACCTTGACCCCGAGGAGACCCAGTACTTC. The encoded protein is CATSDLDPEETQYF.

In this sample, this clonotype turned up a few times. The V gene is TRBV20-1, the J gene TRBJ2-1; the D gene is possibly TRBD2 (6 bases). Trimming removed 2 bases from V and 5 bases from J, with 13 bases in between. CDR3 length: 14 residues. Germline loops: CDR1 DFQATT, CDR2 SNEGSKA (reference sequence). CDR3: CSARTAWGDNEQFF. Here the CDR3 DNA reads TGCAGTGCTAGAACGGCCTGGGGGGACAATGAGCAGTTCTTC.